Listed below are T cell receptor beta chains from one sample, sequenced in a study of blood T cell repertoires in COVID-19. Produced via immunoSEQ multiplex PCR; TCRdb's table is partial and in-frame only. The sample has more than 250,000 clones; roughly 88% are singletons. Sequencing was performed on peripheral blood. The receptors were gathered from a woman aged 45 to 65 with acute or convalescent COVID-19. The CDR3 runs from the conserved cysteine through the conserved F or W. Fields, in order: D gene, J gene, V gene, CDR3 protein, CDR3 DNA. D genes are given only for firm matches.

TRBD2 | TRBJ2-7 | TRBV7-8 | CASSLPSTPGLAPYEQYF | TGTGCCAGCAGCTTACCTAGCACGCCGGGACTAGCTCCCTACGAGCAGTACTTC
NA | TRBJ1-4 | TRBV30 | CAWSVSIPGLSEREKLFF | TGTGCCTGGAGTGTATCGATCCCGGGACTCTCAGAACGTGAAAAACTGTTTTTT
NA | TRBJ2-7 | TRBV3-1/TRBV3-2 | CASSQYYEQYF | TGTGCCAGCAGCCAGTACTACGAGCAGTACTTC
TRBD2 | TRBJ2-1 | TRBV27 | CASSFQLAGEQFF | TGTGCCAGCAGTTTTCAACTAGCGGGAGAGCAGTTCTTC
NA | TRBJ2-7 | TRBV10-2 | CASRPGLAHEQYF | TGCGCCAGCAGGCCAGGGTTGGCTCACGAGCAGTACTTC
NA | TRBJ1-1 | TRBV2 | CASSARESLEAFF | TGTGCCAGCAGTGCCCGGGAGAGCCTTGAAGCTTTCTTT
TRBD1 | TRBJ1-5 | TRBV5-1 | CASSETGGGNQPQHF | TGCGCCAGCAGCGAAACAGGGGGCGGCAATCAGCCCCAGCATTTT
TRBD1 | TRBJ2-5 | TRBV4-2 | CASSQEGGHRDREETQYF | TGTGCCAGCAGCCAAGAAGGAGGCCACCGGGACAGAGAAGAGACCCAGTACTTC
NA | TRBJ1-1 | TRBV28 | CASSPPGTDFEAFF | TGTGCCAGCAGTCCCCCCGGAACGGACTTTGAAGCTTTCTTT
TRBD1 | TRBJ2-7 | TRBV5-4 | CASSPVGQEGAEQYF | TGTGCCAGCAGCCCAGTGGGACAGGAGGGCGCCGAGCAGTACTTC
NA | TRBJ1-4 | TRBV28 | CASSRGFANEKLFF | TGTGCCAGCAGTAGGGGTTTCGCTAATGAAAAACTGTTTTTT
TRBD2 | TRBJ2-3 | TRBV2 | CASSEARSGRHPDTQYF | TGTGCCAGCAGTGAAGCGCGGAGCGGGAGACACCCAGATACGCAGTATTTT